The clone carrying this T cell receptor (beta chain) is classed as medium-sized. V lost 4 bases and J 3 bases, leaving 14 bases between the germline ends. The CDR3 runs to 15 residues. Germline-derived CDR1 and CDR2 are SGHTA and FQGTGA. TCRdb re-analysed the 5' RACE reads in MiXCR, keeping a single row per CDR3 protein. Found here are roughly 9,400 distinct CDR3 sequences, more than 15% of them singletons; the top ten hold under 4%. The sequence derives from a female donor with breast cancer. The sample was memory CD4+ T cells sorted from blood. Stated subset: memory CD4+ T cells, CD4+CD45RO+CD25-. The chain carries TRBV7-3 and TRBJ2-3; possibly TRBD1 for D (6 bases). In DNA, the CDR3 is TGTGCCAGCAGCTCCCAGGGGCGCCGAACAGATACGCAGTATTTT. Translation: CASSSQGRRTDTQYF.